This T cell receptor beta chain was obtained from a study of PD-1 blockade in classical Hodgkin lymphoma. All the patients suffered relapse after autologous stem cell transplantation, and brentuximab vedotin exposure differed. From thawed PBMCs, CD4+ T cells were purified using magnetic negative selection. V lost 5 bases and J 0 bases, leaving 18 bases between the germline ends. CDR1 is SGHRS, CDR2 YFSETQ, per germline. The CDR3 covers 17 residues. TCRdb's copy holds only in-frame clones and misses some; the assay was immunoSEQ multiplex PCR. The profile shows 30,000 to 35,000 clones, approximately 90% of them singletons.

This receptor was identified in a human donor with classical Hodgkin lymphoma. The sequencing used CD4+ T cells from blood, collected at baseline. V usage is TRBV5-1 and J usage is TRBJ1-3; D is unresolved. The CDR3 protein is CASSRTLLQNSGNTIYF. CDR3 bases: TGCGCCAGCAGTAGGACTCTTCTTCAAAACTCTGGAAACACCATATATTTT.